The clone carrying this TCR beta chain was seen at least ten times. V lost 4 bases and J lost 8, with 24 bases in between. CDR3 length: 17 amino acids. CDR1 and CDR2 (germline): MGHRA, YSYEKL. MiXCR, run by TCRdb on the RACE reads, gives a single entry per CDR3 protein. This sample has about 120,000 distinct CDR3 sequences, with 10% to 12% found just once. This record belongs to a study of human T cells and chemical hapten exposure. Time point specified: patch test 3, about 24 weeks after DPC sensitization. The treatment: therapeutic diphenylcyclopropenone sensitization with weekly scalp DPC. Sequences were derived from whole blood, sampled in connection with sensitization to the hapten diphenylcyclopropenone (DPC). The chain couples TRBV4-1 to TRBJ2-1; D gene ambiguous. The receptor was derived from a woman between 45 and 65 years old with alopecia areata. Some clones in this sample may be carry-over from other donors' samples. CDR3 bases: TGCGCCAGCAGCCTAGAGAGGCAGATCGGTACTATCGATGAGCAGTTCTTC. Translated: CASSLERQIGTIDEQFF.